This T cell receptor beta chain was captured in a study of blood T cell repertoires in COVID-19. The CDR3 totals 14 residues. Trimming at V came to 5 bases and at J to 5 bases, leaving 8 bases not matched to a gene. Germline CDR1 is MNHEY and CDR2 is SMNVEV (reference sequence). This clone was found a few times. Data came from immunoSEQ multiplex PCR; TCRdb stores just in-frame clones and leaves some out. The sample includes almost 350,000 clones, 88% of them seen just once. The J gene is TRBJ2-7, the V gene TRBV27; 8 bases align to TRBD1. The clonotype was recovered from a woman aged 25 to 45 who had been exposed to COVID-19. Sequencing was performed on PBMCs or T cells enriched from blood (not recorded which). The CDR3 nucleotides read TGTGCCAGCAGTCCACTCGGACAGGGCAACGAGCAGTACTTC. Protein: CASSPLGQGNEQYF.